This TCR beta chain stems from a study of T cell repertoires in ileal Crohn's disease. Study-wide context: Patients had a median approximately 8-year disease duration, and under 45% were active smokers. Study-wide points: All patients with clonality above 26.8% had endoscopic recurrence.

The germline V gene has CDR1 SGHTA and CDR2 FQGNSA. V was cut by 2 bases and J by 4 bases, with 11 bases left in between. This CDR3 region has 14 residues. Regarding this clone: Its antigen is undetermined.

Time point denoted: neoterminal ileum biopsy at postoperative endoscopy, about 6 months after surgery. Included were adult ileal or ileocolonic Crohn's patients indicated for ileocolonic resection. The table came from immunoSEQ multiplex PCR; TCRdb's copy has only in-frame clones and leaves some out. The data show under 15,000 clones, with approximately 78% seen just once and 11% held by the top ten. V is TRBV7-2 and J is TRBJ1-1; possible D gene TRBD1, 6 bases. The sequenced material came from ileal tissue. The sequence derives from an adult with Crohn's disease. The DNA of the CDR3 is TGTGCCAGCAGCTTAAGTCCAGGGGCCACTGAAGCTTTCTTT. Its protein product is CASSLSPGATEAFF.